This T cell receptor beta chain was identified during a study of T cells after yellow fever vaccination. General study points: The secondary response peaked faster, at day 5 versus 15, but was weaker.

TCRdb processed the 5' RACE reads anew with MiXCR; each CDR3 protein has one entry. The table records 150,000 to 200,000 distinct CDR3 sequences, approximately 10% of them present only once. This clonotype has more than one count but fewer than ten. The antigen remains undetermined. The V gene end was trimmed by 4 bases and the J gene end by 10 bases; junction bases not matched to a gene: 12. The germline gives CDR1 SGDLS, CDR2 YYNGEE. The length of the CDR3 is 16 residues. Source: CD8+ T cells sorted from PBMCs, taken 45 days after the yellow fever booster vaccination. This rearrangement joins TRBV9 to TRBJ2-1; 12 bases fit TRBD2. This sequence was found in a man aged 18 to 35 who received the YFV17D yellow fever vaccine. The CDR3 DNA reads TGTGCCAGCAGCCCCCGGACTAGCGGGGCCCTTGGGGAGCAGTTCTTC. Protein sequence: CASSPRTSGALGEQFF.